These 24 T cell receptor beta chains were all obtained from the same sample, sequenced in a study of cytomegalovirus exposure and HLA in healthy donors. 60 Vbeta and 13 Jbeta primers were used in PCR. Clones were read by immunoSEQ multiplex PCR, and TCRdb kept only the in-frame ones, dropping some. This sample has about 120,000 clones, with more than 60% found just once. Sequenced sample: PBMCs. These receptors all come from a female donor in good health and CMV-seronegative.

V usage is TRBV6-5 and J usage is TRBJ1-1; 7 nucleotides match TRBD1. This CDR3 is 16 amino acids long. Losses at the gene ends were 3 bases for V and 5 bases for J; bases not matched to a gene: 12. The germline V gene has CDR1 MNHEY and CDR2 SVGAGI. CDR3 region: CASSYSDRARGTEAFF. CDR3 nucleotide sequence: TGTGCCAGCAGTTATTCCGACAGGGCCCGGGGGACTGAAGCTTTCTTT.

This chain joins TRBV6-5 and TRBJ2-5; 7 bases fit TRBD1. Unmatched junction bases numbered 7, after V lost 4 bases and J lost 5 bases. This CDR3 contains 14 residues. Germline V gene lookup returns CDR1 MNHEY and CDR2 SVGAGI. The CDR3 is CASSFPGGTETQYF. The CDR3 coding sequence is TGTGCCAGCAGTTTCCCAGGGGGAACGGAGACCCAGTACTTC.

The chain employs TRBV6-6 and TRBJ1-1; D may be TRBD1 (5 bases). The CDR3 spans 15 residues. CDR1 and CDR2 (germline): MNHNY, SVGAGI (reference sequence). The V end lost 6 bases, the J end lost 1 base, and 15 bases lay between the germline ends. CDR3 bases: TGTGCCAGCAGCGACCGGGGGACCCAGAACACTGAAGCTTTCTTT. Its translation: CASSDRGTQNTEAFF.

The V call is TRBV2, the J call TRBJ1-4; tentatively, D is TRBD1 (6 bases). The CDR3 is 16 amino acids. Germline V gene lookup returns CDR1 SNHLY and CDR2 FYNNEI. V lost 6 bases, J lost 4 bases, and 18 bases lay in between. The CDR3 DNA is TGTGCCAGCAGCGATTTTCGGACAGACTATAATGAAAAACTGTTTTTT. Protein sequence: CASSDFRTDYNEKLFF.

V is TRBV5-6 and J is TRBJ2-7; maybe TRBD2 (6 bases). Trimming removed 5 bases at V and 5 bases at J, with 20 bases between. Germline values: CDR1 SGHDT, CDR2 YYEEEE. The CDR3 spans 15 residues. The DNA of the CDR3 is TGTGCCAGCAGTCAATCTCGGGACTTTGACAACGAGCAGTACTTC. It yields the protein CASSQSRDFDNEQYF.

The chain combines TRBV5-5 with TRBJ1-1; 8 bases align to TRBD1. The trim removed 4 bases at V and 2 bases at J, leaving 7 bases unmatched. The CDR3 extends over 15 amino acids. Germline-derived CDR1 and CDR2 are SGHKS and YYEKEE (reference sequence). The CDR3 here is CASSPRQGPNTEAFF. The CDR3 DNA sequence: TGTGCCAGCAGCCCTCGACAGGGGCCTAACACTGAAGCTTTCTTT.

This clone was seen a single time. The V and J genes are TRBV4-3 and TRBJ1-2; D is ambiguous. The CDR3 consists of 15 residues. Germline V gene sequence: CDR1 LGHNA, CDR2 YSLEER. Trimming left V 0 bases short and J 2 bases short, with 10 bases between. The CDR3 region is CASSQDLRENYGYTF. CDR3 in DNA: TGCGCCAGCAGCCAAGATCTCCGGGAAAACTATGGCTACACCTTC.

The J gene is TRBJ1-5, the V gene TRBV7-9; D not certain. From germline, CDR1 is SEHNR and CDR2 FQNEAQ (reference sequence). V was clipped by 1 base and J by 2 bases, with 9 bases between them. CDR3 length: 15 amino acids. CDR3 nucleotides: TGTGCCAGCAGCTTAGGTCGGTCGCGCAATCAGCCCCAGCATTTT. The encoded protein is CASSLGRSRNQPQHF.

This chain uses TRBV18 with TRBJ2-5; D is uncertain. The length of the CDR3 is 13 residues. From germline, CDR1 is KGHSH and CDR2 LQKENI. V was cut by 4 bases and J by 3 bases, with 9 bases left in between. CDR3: CASSREVEETQYF. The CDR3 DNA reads TGTGCCAGCTCACGAGAGGTTGAAGAGACCCAGTACTTC.

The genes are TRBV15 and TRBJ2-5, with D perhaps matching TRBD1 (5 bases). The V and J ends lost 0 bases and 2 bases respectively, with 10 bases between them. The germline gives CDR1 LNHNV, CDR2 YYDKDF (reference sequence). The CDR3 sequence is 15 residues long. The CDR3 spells CATSREGQGQETQYF. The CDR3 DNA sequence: TGTGCCACCAGCAGAGAGGGCCAGGGTCAAGAGACCCAGTACTTC.

CDR3 in DNA: TGTGCCAGCATCAACAAAGGAGACAGGGAGCATGAGCAGTTCTTC. As protein: CASINKGDREHEQFF. The rearrangement joins TRBV5-4 to TRBJ2-1; 7 nucleotides align to TRBD1. Germline V gene data show CDR1 as SGHNT and CDR2 as YYREEE (reference sequence). V shed 6 bases and J 8 bases; nucleotides not matched to a gene: 14. CDR3 length equals 15 residues.

CDR3 loop: CASSRGQGAGGYTF. The CDR3 DNA reads TGTGCCAGCAGCCGCGGGCAGGGGGCTGGTGGCTACACCTTC. V is TRBV14 and J is TRBJ1-2; 8 bases match TRBD1. This CDR3 is 14 amino acids long. Germline V gives CDR1 SGHDN, CDR2 FVKESK. V dropped 4 bases and J dropped 7; count of bases not matched to a gene: 8.

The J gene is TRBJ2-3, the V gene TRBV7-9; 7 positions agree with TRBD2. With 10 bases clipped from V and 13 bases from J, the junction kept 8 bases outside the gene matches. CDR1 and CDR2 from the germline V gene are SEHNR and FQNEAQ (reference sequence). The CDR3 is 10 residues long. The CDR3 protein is CATRLRGKYF. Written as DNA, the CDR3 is TGTGCCACACGATTGCGGGGGAAGTATTTT.

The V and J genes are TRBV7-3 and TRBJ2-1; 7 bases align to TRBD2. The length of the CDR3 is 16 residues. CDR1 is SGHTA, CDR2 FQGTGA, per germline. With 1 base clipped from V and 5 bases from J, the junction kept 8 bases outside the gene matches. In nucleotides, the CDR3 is TGTGCCAGCAGCTTAATTGCCGCGGGGGAAGACAATGAGCAGTTCTTC. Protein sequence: CASSLIAAGEDNEQFF.

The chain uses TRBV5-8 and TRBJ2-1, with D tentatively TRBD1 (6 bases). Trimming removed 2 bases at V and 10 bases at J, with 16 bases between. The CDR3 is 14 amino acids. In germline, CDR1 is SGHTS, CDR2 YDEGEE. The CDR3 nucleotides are TGTGCCAGCAGCTTAGTCATACAGGGAGCAGAGCAGTTCTTC. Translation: CASSLVIQGAEQFF.

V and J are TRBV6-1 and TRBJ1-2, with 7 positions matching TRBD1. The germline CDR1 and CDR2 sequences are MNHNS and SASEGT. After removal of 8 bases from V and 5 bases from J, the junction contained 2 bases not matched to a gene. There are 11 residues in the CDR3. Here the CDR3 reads CASETGYGYTF. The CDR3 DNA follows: TGTGCCAGCGAGACAGGGTATGGCTACACCTTC.

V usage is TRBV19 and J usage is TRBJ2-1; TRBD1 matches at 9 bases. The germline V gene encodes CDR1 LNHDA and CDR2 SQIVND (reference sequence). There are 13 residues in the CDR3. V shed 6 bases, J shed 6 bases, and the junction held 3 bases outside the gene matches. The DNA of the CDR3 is TGTGCCAGTAGCCTGACAGGGGGCAATGAGCAGTTCTTC. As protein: CASSLTGGNEQFF.

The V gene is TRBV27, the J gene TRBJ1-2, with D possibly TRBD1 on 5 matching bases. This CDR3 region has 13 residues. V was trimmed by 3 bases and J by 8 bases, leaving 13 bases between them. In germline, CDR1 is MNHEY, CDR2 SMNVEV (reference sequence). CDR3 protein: CASSFTEGLGYTF. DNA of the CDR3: TGTGCCAGCAGTTTTACGGAGGGACTGGGCTACACCTTC.

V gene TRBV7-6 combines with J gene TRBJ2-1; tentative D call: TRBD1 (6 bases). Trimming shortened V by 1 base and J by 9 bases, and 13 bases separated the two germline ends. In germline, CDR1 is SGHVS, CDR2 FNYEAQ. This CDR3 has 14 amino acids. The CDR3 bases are TGTGCCAGCAGCTTAGAACAGGGAACGCGTGAGCAGTTCTTC. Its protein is CASSLEQGTREQFF.

CDR3 residues: CASSLDLGTRGYEQYF. The CDR3 bases are TGTGCCAGCAGCTTAGATCTCGGGACTAGGGGATACGAGCAGTACTTC. This chain joins TRBV7-9 and TRBJ2-7, with TRBD2 matching 8 bases. V lost 1 base to trimming and J lost 4 bases; unmatched junction nucleotides: 9. CDR3 length: 16 amino acids. Germline CDR1 and CDR2: SEHNR and FQNEAQ (reference sequence).

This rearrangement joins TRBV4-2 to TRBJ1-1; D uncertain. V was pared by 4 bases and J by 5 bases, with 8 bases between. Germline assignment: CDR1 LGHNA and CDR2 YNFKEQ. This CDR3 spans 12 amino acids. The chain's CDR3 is CASSPEKTEAFF. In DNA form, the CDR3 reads TGTGCCAGCAGCCCCGAGAAAACTGAAGCTTTCTTT.

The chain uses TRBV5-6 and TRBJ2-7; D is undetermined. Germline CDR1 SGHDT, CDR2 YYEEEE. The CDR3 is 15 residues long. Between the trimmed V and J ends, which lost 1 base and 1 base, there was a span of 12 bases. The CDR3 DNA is TGTGCCAGCAGCTTGTATAGCTCAGTATCCTACGAGCAGTACTTC. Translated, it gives CASSLYSSVSYEQYF.

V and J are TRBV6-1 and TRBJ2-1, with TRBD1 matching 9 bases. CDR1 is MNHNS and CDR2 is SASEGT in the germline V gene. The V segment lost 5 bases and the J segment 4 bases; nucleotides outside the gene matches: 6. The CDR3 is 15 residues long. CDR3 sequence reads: CASSLGQGTYNEQFF. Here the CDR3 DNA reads TGTGCCAGCAGTTTAGGACAGGGGACTTACAATGAGCAGTTCTTC.

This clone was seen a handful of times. The CDR3: CSVARTGLMFF. CDR3 in DNA: TGCAGCGTTGCCAGGACAGGCTTGATGTTTTTT. The chain employs TRBV29-1 and TRBJ1-4; 7 bases are a match to TRBD1. The CDR3 covers 11 residues. Germline values: CDR1 SQVTM, CDR2 ANQGSEA. V trimming: 4 bases; J trimming: 15 bases; junction bases outside the gene matches: 8.